The 30 T cell receptor beta chains given below trace back to one sample, sequenced in a study of blood T cells in healthy people across ages (dated by TCRdb to between 2015 and 2016). Libraries came from 5' RACE. For sequencing, an Illumina HiSeq 2500 was employed. A second roughly 6 to 12 cycle PCR used a sample-barcoded 5' primer and a J-beta primer mix. Clones were called with MiXCR by TCRdb after fastp trimmed the public reads at Q25, and only in-frame beta chains were retained. CDR3 protein sequences are deduplicated, and each keeps its most common genes and DNA. The sample table shows 1.6 million or so distinct CDR3 sequences, and roughly 30% are seen once. The ten largest clones represent around 11% of the sample. The sample was blood. The receptors come from a woman in her twenties or thirties in good health.

There are a few counts of this clonotype. The chain uses TRBV13 and TRBJ2-6, with a weak D call TRBD1 (6 bases). The germline gives CDR1 PRHDT, CDR2 FYEKMQ (reference sequence). Trimming left V 9 bases short and J 0 bases short, with 21 bases between. CDR3 length: 18 amino acids. The DNA of the CDR3 is TGTGCCAGTGTGGCCCGGCAGGGGATGAACTCTGGGGCCAACGTCCTGACTTTC. Protein: CASVARQGMNSGANVLTF.

This clonotype was seen more than once but under ten times. The CDR3 sequence is CASSPGRDGSEQFF. The CDR3 bases are TGCGCCAGCAGCCCTGGACGGGACGGTAGTGAGCAGTTCTTC. The V call is TRBV5-1, the J call TRBJ2-1, with D possibly called TRBD1 or TRBD2 (5 bases each). From germline, CDR1 is SGHRS and CDR2 YFSETQ. The CDR3 runs to 14 residues. Trimming removed 4 bases at V and 9 bases at J, with 17 bases between.

The chain couples TRBV7-9 to TRBJ2-5; 7 bases are shared with TRBD1. The V segment lost 2 bases and the J segment 2 bases; nucleotides outside the gene matches: 11. Germline V gene data show CDR1 as SEHNR and CDR2 as FQNEAQ (reference sequence). The CDR3 is made up of 17 amino acids. The CDR3 protein is CASSLIRGHRQQETQYF. For the CDR3, the DNA is TGTGCCAGCAGCTTAATAAGGGGGCACCGCCAACAAGAGACCCAGTACTTC.

In regard to this clonotype: A junction end diverges from the germline sequence, so it may reflect a read error. The chain combines TRBV5-1 with TRBJ1-2; TRBD1 is a possible D gene (6 bases). The germline gives CDR1 SGHRS, CDR2 YFSETQ. This CDR3 comprises 15 residues. The CDR3 reads CTSSLGTRANYGYTF. CDR3 coding DNA: TGCACCAGCAGCTTAGGGACAAGAGCTAACTATGGCTACACCTTC. Full variable domain (outside the CDR3, taken from reference TRBV5-1 and TRBJ1-2): KAGVTQTPRYLIKTRGQQVTLSCSPISGHRSVSWYQQTPGQGLQFLFEYFSETQRNKGNFPGRFSGRQFSNSRSEMNVSTLELGDSALYLCTSSLGTRANYGYTFGSGTRLTVV.

V usage is TRBV7-3 and J usage is TRBJ1-2; possible D gene TRBD1, 5 bases. The germline V gene encodes CDR1 SGHTA and CDR2 FQGTGA. V lost 5 bases to trimming and J lost 4 bases, with 14 bases between them. CDR3 length: 14 amino acids. CDR3 sequence (DNA): TGTGCCAGCAGCCCTCACGGGGCCGGCTATGGCTACACCTTC. It specifies CASSPHGAGYGYTF.

There are a few counts of this clonotype. The rearrangement uses TRBV27 and TRBJ2-2, with TRBD2 matching 9 bases. The CDR3 runs 16 residues. V trimming: 6 bases; J trimming: 0 bases; junction bases outside the gene matches: 5. Germline loops: CDR1 MNHEY, CDR2 SMNVEV (reference sequence). CDR3 DNA sequence: TGTGCCAGCAGAAACCGACTAGCGGCGAACACCGGGGAGCTGTTTTTT. Amino acid sequence: CASRNRLAANTGELFF.

The chain combines TRBV18 with TRBJ2-7, with D possibly TRBD2 on 5 matching bases. The length of the CDR3 is 16 residues. Germline-derived CDR1 and CDR2 are KGHSH and LQKENI. V lost 3 bases to trimming and J lost 6 bases, with 21 bases between them. CDR3 sequence reads: CASSPPGNTIIAEQYF. In DNA form, the CDR3 reads TGTGCCAGCTCACCCCCCGGGAATACTATTATTGCCGAGCAGTACTTC. Variable domain in full (rest from reference TRBV18 and TRBJ2-7): NAGVMQNPRHLVRRRGQEARLRCSPMKGHSHVYWYRQLPEEGLKFMVYLQKENIIDESGMPKERFSAEFPKEGPSILRIQQVVRGDSAAYFCASSPPGNTIIAEQYFGPGTRLTVT.

Remarks on this clonotype: Relative to the germline gene, one junction end is altered; a read error may explain this. Here the CDR3 reads CSAPHSNRPQHF. CDR3 sequence (DNA): TGCAGTGCGCCCCATAGCAATCGGCCCCAGCATTTT. V usage is TRBV20-1 and J usage is TRBJ1-5, with D unresolved. Germline V gene sequence: CDR1 DFQATT, CDR2 SNEGSKA (reference sequence). The CDR3 sequence is 12 residues long.

The genes are TRBV5-5 and TRBJ2-1, with a weak D call TRBD1 (6 bases). V lost 4 bases to trimming and J lost 7 bases, with 18 bases between them. The CDR3 spans 15 residues. Germline assignment: CDR1 SGHKS and CDR2 YYEKEE (reference sequence). For the CDR3, the DNA is TGTGCCAGCAGCCCACAGGGCCCCATCTTGAATGAGCAGTTCTTC. Amino acids: CASSPQGPILNEQFF.

This chain connects TRBV15 to TRBJ2-7; 10 bases align to TRBD2. This CDR3 has 18 amino acids. The V segment lost 0 bases and the J segment 5 bases; nucleotides outside the gene matches: 13. Germline values: CDR1 LNHNV, CDR2 YYDKDF (reference sequence). For the CDR3, the DNA is TGTGCCACCAGCAGAGATCCCCGCAGGGCTAGCGGGAGTGACGAGCAGTACTTC. It specifies CATSRDPRRASGSDEQYF.

V and J are TRBV10-2 and TRBJ2-7, with a possible D match to TRBD2 (6 bases). Germline V gene data show CDR1 as WSHSY and CDR2 as SAAADI. V was pared by 0 bases and J by 2 bases, with 20 bases between. The CDR3 is 18 residues long. The CDR3 sequence: CASSESILSGGKTYEQYF. Here the CDR3 DNA reads TGCGCCAGCAGTGAGTCGATTTTAAGTGGCGGGAAGACCTACGAGCAGTACTTC.

This clonotype showed up just a few times. In nucleotides, the CDR3 is TGCAGTGCTAAGAGCTTTATGACAGATACGCAGTATTTT. Its translation: CSAKSFMTDTQYF. The J gene is TRBJ2-3, the V gene TRBV20-1; unclear D gene. V was shortened by 4 bases and J by 3 bases, with 11 bases between the two germline ends. This CDR3 is built from 13 residues. The germline CDR1 and CDR2 sequences are DFQATT and SNEGSKA (reference sequence).

This clonotype was observed a handful of times. The J gene is TRBJ2-1, the V gene TRBV9; the D gene is possibly TRBD2 (7 bases). In germline, CDR1 is SGDLS, CDR2 YYNGEE. Trimming stripped 2 bases from V and 0 bases from J, with 12 bases between. The CDR3 runs to 16 residues. Here the CDR3 DNA reads TGTGCCAGCAGCGTCGAGGGGGGGACCTCCTACAATGAGCAGTTCTTC. Translation gives CASSVEGGTSYNEQFF.

This clonotype was counted only a few times. The rearrangement joins TRBV7-9 to TRBJ2-1; 8 nucleotides agree with TRBD1. This CDR3 region has 16 residues. Trimming removed 2 bases from V and 3 bases from J; junction bases left unmatched: 6. In germline, CDR1 is SEHNR, CDR2 FQNEAQ (reference sequence). The CDR3: CASSLNQGAIYNEQFF. CDR3 nucleotide sequence: TGTGCCAGCAGCTTAAATCAGGGGGCTATCTACAATGAGCAGTTCTTC.

This clonotype was counted between two and nine times. The chain is built from TRBV27 and TRBJ1-5; D gene ambiguous. Germline V gene sequence: CDR1 MNHEY, CDR2 SMNVEV (reference sequence). The V end was cut by 2 bases, the J end by 7 bases, with 18 bases between. The CDR3 sequence is 16 residues long. CDR3 region: CASSLTGVSHGQPQHF. The CDR3 bases are TGTGCCAGCAGTTTAACCGGGGTGTCGCATGGGCAGCCCCAGCATTTT.

This clonotype has more than one count but fewer than ten. The V gene is TRBV13, the J gene TRBJ2-7; 7 bases map to TRBD1. V shed 1 base, J shed 2 bases, and the junction held 5 bases outside the gene matches. CDR3 size: 15 residues. Looked up from germline, CDR1 is PRHDT and CDR2 is FYEKMQ (reference sequence). CDR3 DNA: TGTGCCAGCAGCTTAGTTAGGGACAGTACCTACGAGCAGTACTTC. Its protein product is CASSLVRDSTYEQYF.

The rearrangement joins TRBV4-1 to TRBJ2-1; 10 bases are a match to TRBD2. The CDR3 extends over 23 amino acids. V gave up 1 base and J gave up 0 bases; unmatched junction bases: 21. Germline V CDR1 and CDR2: MGHRA, YSYEKL. This chain's CDR3 is CASSQAGPSGSPLIPSSYNEQFF. The DNA for the CDR3 is TGCGCCAGCAGCCAAGCGGGCCCTAGCGGGAGTCCTCTCATACCCAGCTCCTACAATGAGCAGTTCTTC.

The CDR3 DNA follows: TGTGCCAGCAGCCCTCTTACACGTCGTGTTGACACTGAAGCTTTCTTT. Translation: CASSPLTRRVDTEAFF. The chain couples TRBV13 to TRBJ1-1; D not resolved. Trimming stripped 5 bases from V and 3 bases from J, with 19 bases between. CDR1 PRHDT and CDR2 FYEKMQ come from the germline V gene (reference sequence). The CDR3 is 16 residues long.

This clonotype has just a few counts. J is TRBJ1-4 and V is TRBV3-1; 9 nucleotides line up with TRBD1. Germline assignment: CDR1 LGHDT and CDR2 YNNKEL (reference sequence). Trimming cost V 4 bases and J 6 bases; bases outside gene matches: 6. The CDR3 has 15 amino acids. The DNA for the CDR3 is TGTGCCAGCAGCCCTACGACAGGGGGTGATGAAAAACTGTTTTTT. Its translation: CASSPTTGGDEKLFF.

The chain uses TRBV12-5 and TRBJ2-1; 8 nucleotides line up with TRBD2. Germline trimming cut 6 bases from V and 1 base from J; bases unmatched to any gene: 2. This CDR3 comprises 14 residues. The V gene's germline CDR1 is LGHNT and CDR2 FRNRAP. CDR3 coding DNA: TGTGCTAGTGGGACTAGCGTGTCCTACAATGAGCAGTTCTTC. Residues: CASGTSVSYNEQFF.

This clonotype occurred a few times. This rearrangement joins TRBV6-5 to TRBJ2-2; D might be TRBD1 (6 bases). The CDR3 is 14 residues long. The V end lost 7 bases, the J end lost 5 bases, and 14 bases lay between the germline ends. Germline values: CDR1 MNHEY, CDR2 SVGAGI. The CDR3 reads CASKRAGETGELFF. CDR3 in DNA: TGTGCCAGCAAACGAGCAGGGGAGACCGGGGAGCTGTTTTTT.

J is TRBJ2-1 and V is TRBV7-3; D perhaps matches TRBD2 (6 bases). CDR1 is SGHTA, CDR2 FQGTGA, per germline. Trimming took 2 bases from V and 7 from J, leaving 15 bases between them. This CDR3 is 15 amino acids long. CDR3 in amino acids: CASSLVPGVENEQFF. CDR3 nucleotide sequence: TGTGCCAGCAGCTTAGTCCCGGGAGTGGAAAATGAGCAGTTCTTC.

About this clonotype itself: Its ends do not fully match the called genes, so a read error is possible. This chain uses TRBV6-5 with TRBJ2-5, with 8 bases identical to TRBD1. The germline CDR1 and CDR2 sequences are MNHEY and SVGAGI. This CDR3 spans 17 amino acids. CDR3 protein: CASSYYGTGFGQEAQYF. CDR3 sequence (DNA): TGTGCCAGCAGTTATTACGGGACAGGTTTTGGGCAAGAGGCCCAGTACTTC.

V gene TRBV15 combines with J gene TRBJ2-2; TRBD1 matches 10 bases. Looked up from germline, CDR1 is LNHNV and CDR2 is YYDKDF (reference sequence). There are 17 residues in the CDR3. V dropped 5 bases and J dropped 2; count of bases not matched to a gene: 8. The CDR3 region has the DNA TGTGCCACCAGCCTAGTTCGGGACAGGGGAAACACCGGGGAGCTGTTTTTT. Its translation is CATSLVRDRGNTGELFF.

As to this clonotype: A read error may be the cause here, since a much bigger clone is one base away. The V call is TRBV3-1, the J call TRBJ1-2, with unresolved D. The germline V gene encodes CDR1 LGHDT and CDR2 YNNKEL (reference sequence). The CDR3 spans 12 residues. The CDR3 loop is CASSQVKMGCTF. Written as DNA, the CDR3 is TGTGCCAGCAGCCAAGTTAAGATGGGCTGCACCTTC.

The rearrangement links TRBV14 to TRBJ2-1, with D perhaps given as TRBD1 or TRBD2 (5 bases each). Near its end, the DNA agrees better with TRBJ2-7, so the J call may be wrong. CDR3 length equals 15 residues. Per germline, CDR1 SGHDN and CDR2 FVKESK. The CDR3 protein is CASRTSGDPLYEQYF. The CDR3 nucleotides are TGTGCCAGCAGAACAAGTGGGGACCCGCTTTACGAGCAGTACTTC.

This clonotype was seen a few times. J is TRBJ2-1 and V is TRBV9, with 13 bases aligning to TRBD2. This CDR3 is 18 amino acids long. Germline CDR1 SGDLS, CDR2 YYNGEE. With 4 bases clipped from V and 3 bases from J, the junction kept 10 bases outside the gene matches. In DNA, the CDR3 is TGTGCCAGCAGCCATCCGGGACTAGCGGGAAATAACTACAATGAGCAGTTCTTC. Its protein is CASSHPGLAGNNYNEQFF. Looking up the rest from reference TRBV9 and TRBJ2-1 gives the full variable domain: DSGVTQTPKHLITATGQRVTLRCSPRSGDLSVYWYQQSLDQGLQFLIQYYNGEERAKGNILERFSAQQFPDLHSELNLSSLELGDSALYFCASSHPGLAGNNYNEQFFGPGTRLTVL.

The rearrangement uses TRBV20-1 and TRBJ2-7; possibly TRBD1 or TRBD2 for D (6 bases each). The CDR3 loop spans 12 amino acids. V lost 3 bases and J 12 bases, leaving 18 bases between the germline ends. CDR1 and CDR2 from the germline V gene are DFQATT and SNEGSKA (reference sequence). For the CDR3, the DNA is TGCAGTGCTAGGGAGGGGGGAGAGACCCGGTACTTC. As protein: CSAREGGETRYF.

This clonotype came up once. CDR3 sequence: CASSFPGHRGIYEQYF. The DNA for the CDR3 is TGTGCCAGCAGTTTTCCAGGGCACCGGGGGATCTACGAGCAGTACTTC. This chain links TRBV28 with TRBJ2-7, with D perhaps TRBD2 (6 bases). The CDR3 has 16 amino acids. The V gene lost 3 bases and the J gene lost 3 bases, with 18 bases spanning the gap. CDR1 is MDHEN, CDR2 SYDVKM, per germline.

At least ten counts were recorded for this clonotype. V is TRBV7-2 and J is TRBJ2-7; 8 nucleotides align to TRBD2. V lost 2 bases and J lost 3; bases outside the gene matches: 9. The CDR3 runs 16 residues. Germline V gene lookup returns CDR1 SGHTA and CDR2 FQGNSA. As DNA, the CDR3 is TGTGCCAGCAGCTTAATTAGTGGCGGGGGGAACTACGAGCAGTACTTC. This translates into CASSLISGGGNYEQYF. Together with reference TRBV7-2 and TRBJ2-7, the CDR3 gives the full variable domain: GAGVSQSPSNKVTEKGKDVELRCDPISGHTALYWYRQSLGQGLEFLIYFQGNSAPDKSGLPSDRFSAERTGGSVSTLTIQRTQQEDSAVYLCASSLISGGGNYEQYFGPGTRLTVT.